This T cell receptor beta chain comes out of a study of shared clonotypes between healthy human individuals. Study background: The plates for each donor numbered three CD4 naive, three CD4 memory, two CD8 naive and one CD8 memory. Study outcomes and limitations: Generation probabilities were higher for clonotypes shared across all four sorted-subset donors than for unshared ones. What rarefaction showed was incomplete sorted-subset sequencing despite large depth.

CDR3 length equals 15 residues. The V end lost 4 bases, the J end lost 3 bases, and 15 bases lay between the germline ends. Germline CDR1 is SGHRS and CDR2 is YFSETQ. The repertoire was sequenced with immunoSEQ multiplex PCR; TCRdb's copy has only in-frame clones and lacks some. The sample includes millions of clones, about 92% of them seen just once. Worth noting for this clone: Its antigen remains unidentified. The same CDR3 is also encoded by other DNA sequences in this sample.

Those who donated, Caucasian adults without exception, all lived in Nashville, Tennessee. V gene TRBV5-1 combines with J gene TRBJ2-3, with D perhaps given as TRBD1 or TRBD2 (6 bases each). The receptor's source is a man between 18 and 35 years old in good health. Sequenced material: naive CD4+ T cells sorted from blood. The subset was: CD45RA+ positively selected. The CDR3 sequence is CASSPGGGGTDTQYF. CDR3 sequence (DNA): TGCGCCAGCAGCCCCGGTGGAGGGGGTACAGATACGCAGTATTTT. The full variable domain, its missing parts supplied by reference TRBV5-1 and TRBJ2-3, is KAGVTQTPRYLIKTRGQQVTLSCSPISGHRSVSWYQQTPGQGLQFLFEYFSETQRNKGNFPGRFSGRQFSNSRSEMNVSTLELGDSALYLCASSPGGGGTDTQYFGPGTRLTVL.